This TCR beta chain is drawn from a study of T-cell reconstitution after alpha-beta-depleted transplantation in children. The CDR3 length is 14 residues. Germline loops: CDR1 MNHNS, CDR2 SASEGT. The V and J ends lost 6 bases and 6 bases respectively, with 17 bases between them. Preparation of the TCRbeta library used unique molecular identifiers. MiXCR was run by TCRdb on the PCR reads, yielding one entry per CDR3 protein. The sample lists hundreds of thousands of distinct CDR3 sequences, about 10% occurring once. The gene calls are TRBV6-1 and TRBJ2-5; TRBD1 might be the D (6 bases). This specimen was PBMCs from the stem cell graft donor, taken from the stem cell graft. This receptor was obtained from a human donor who donated a stem cell graft to a child with acute myeloid leukemia. This CDR3 reads CASRETGDGKTQYF. Here the CDR3 DNA reads TGTGCCAGCAGGGAGACAGGTGATGGGAAGACCCAGTACTTC.